This TCR beta chain is from a study of patients and donors after allogeneic stem cell transplantation. The germline CDR1 and CDR2 sequences are SGHDT and YYEEEE. This CDR3 has 16 amino acids. Losses at the gene ends were 0 bases for V and 9 bases for J; bases not matched to a gene: 12. A few counts support this clonotype. MiXCR, applied by TCRdb to the RT-PCR reads, yields one record per CDR3 protein. The profile shows roughly 940,000 distinct CDR3 sequences, about a sixth of them singletons. The specimen sequenced was blood, either unsorted or a sorted T cell fraction (not recorded which). This TCR was recovered from a human donor who was either an allogeneic HSCT recipient or a stem cell or donor lymphocyte infusion donor (not recorded which). It is not recorded whose cells these are; they may come from a transplant donor. This rearrangement joins TRBV5-6 to TRBJ1-5; 7 positions agree with TRBD1. The chain's CDR3 is CASSLGQGKNSGPQHF. For the CDR3, the DNA is TGTGCCAGCAGCTTGGGACAGGGAAAAAATTCTGGGCCCCAGCATTTT.